Listed here are 18 T cell receptor beta chains from one sample, sequenced in a study of blood T cell repertoires in COVID-19. Clones were sequenced by immunoSEQ multiplex PCR, and TCRdb holds only the in-frame ones, with some missing. The repertoire has 70,000 to 90,000 clones, about 82% of them found once; the top ten carry 7% to 9%. The sample was peripheral blood. The receptors stem from a man in his fifties with active COVID-19.

The chain is built from TRBV9 and TRBJ2-1; 7 nucleotides align to TRBD1. With V trimmed by 3 bases and J by 9 bases, 15 bases remained unmatched. The CDR3 length is 16 residues. Germline V lookup: CDR1 SGDLS, CDR2 YYNGEE. In DNA, the CDR3 is TGTGCCAGCAGCGAAACCGGGACAGAAGTTAAGGTTGAGCAGTTCTTC. Its translation is CASSETGTEVKVEQFF.

By share of the sample, this clone is medium-sized. J is TRBJ1-1 and V is TRBV27, with 12 bases identical to TRBD1. This CDR3 is 17 amino acids long. Trimming at V came to 0 bases and at J to 6 bases, leaving 8 bases not matched to a gene. Germline CDR1 MNHEY, CDR2 SMNVEV (reference sequence). The DNA of the CDR3 is TGTGCCAGCAGTTTATCCGGGACAGGGGGCCCGGTCGCTGAAGCTTTCTTT. This encodes CASSLSGTGGPVAEAFF.

The chain combines TRBV28 with TRBJ2-7, with 8 positions matching TRBD1. V dropped 2 bases and J dropped 4; count of bases not matched to a gene: 16. The CDR3 spans 18 residues. CDR1 is MDHEN, CDR2 SYDVKM, per germline. For the CDR3, the DNA is TGTGCCAGCAGTTTAGACTCCACAGGGGGTATCTCCCAGTACGAGCAGTACTTC. Amino acids: CASSLDSTGGISQYEQYF.

The chain has TRBV24-1 and TRBJ2-6, with 7 bases matching TRBD1. CDR1 KGHDR and CDR2 SFDVKD come from the germline V gene. This CDR3 is built from 19 residues. With 4 bases clipped from V and 1 base from J, the junction kept 12 bases outside the gene matches. For the CDR3, the DNA is TGTGCCACCAGTGACCCCCTTCGGACAGGTATTTCTGGGGCCAACGTCCTGACTTTC. Translated: CATSDPLRTGISGANVLTF.

In its sample, this clone was seen a few times. The rearrangement joins TRBV19 to TRBJ1-1; D is possibly TRBD1 (6 bases). The V and J ends lost 6 bases and 5 bases respectively, with 16 bases between them. The CDR3 length is 14 residues. Germline CDR1 and CDR2: LNHDA and SQIVND (reference sequence). CDR3 sequence (DNA): TGTGCCAGTAGGGCTCAGGGGATAAAGACTGAAGCTTTCTTT. Its protein is CASRAQGIKTEAFF.

The chain carries TRBV6-5 and TRBJ1-1; 10 bases agree with TRBD1. The CDR3 length is 12 residues. The V gene end was trimmed by 6 bases and the J gene end by 6 bases; junction bases not matched to a gene: 1. Germline V lookup: CDR1 MNHEY, CDR2 SVGAGI. The CDR3 spells CASRDRGAEAFF. The CDR3 DNA is TGTGCCAGCAGGGACAGGGGGGCTGAAGCTTTCTTT.

The rearrangement uses TRBV4-3 and TRBJ1-1; possible D gene TRBD1, 5 bases. Germline lookup yields CDR1 LGHNA and CDR2 YSLEER. V was pared by 4 bases and J by 5 bases, with 11 bases between. This CDR3 is built from 13 residues. The CDR3, as DNA: TGCGCCAGCAGCCGAGTCAGGGTTACTGAAGCTTTCTTT. Encoded protein: CASSRVRVTEAFF.

The rearrangement links TRBV7-9 to TRBJ1-1, with a tentative D call TRBD1 (6 bases). In germline, CDR1 is SEHNR, CDR2 FQNEAQ (reference sequence). V was cut by 4 bases and J by 0 bases, with 9 bases left in between. The length of the CDR3 is 14 residues. Here the CDR3 reads CASSSGQMNTEAFF. DNA for the CDR3: TGTGCCAGCAGCTCCGGACAGATGAACACTGAAGCTTTCTTT.

This clone has just one count. The CDR3 loop reads CASSSPGGTGTPYEQYF. CDR3 DNA: TGTGCCAGCAGCTCCCCTGGCGGGACAGGAACCCCCTACGAGCAGTACTTC. The chain has TRBV9 and TRBJ2-7; 8 nucleotides align to TRBD1. The V and J ends lost 4 bases and 2 bases, in that order; junction bases with no gene match: 14. The CDR3 consists of 17 residues. Germline V CDR1 and CDR2: SGDLS, YYNGEE.

The chain has TRBV30 and TRBJ1-2, with D perhaps TRBD1 (5 bases). V lost 3 bases to trimming and J lost 0 bases, with 11 bases between them. CDR1 and CDR2 from the germline V gene are GTSNPN and SVGIG (reference sequence). The CDR3 contains 14 residues. The CDR3 loop reads CAWSMDIANYGYTF. In DNA, the CDR3 is TGTGCCTGGAGCATGGACATTGCTAACTATGGCTACACCTTC.

The chain combines TRBV28 with TRBJ2-5, with D tentatively TRBD2 (5 bases). The CDR3 consists of 14 residues. CDR1 and CDR2 from the germline V gene are MDHEN and SYDVKM. V was shortened by 4 bases and J by 4 bases, with 13 bases between the two germline ends. CDR3 loop: CASSSPTGGETQYF. The CDR3 DNA reads as TGTGCCAGCAGTTCACCGACTGGAGGAGAGACCCAGTACTTC.

This clone was seen a few times. The V gene is TRBV9, the J gene TRBJ2-7; D remains ambiguous. The CDR3 has 14 amino acids. Germline CDR1 and CDR2: SGDLS and YYNGEE. Deletions cut 0 bases from V and 0 bases from J, with 7 bases between. For the CDR3, the DNA is TGTGCCAGCAGCGTAGCTGCTAGCTCCTACGAGCAGTACTTC. It translates to CASSVAASSYEQYF.

The chain combines TRBV9 with TRBJ1-2; no definite D call. Germline V CDR1 and CDR2: SGDLS, YYNGEE. This CDR3 comprises 13 residues. V was clipped by 4 bases and J by 5 bases, with 12 bases between them. DNA of the CDR3: TGTGCCAGCAGCCTCGACGGAGTATATGGCTACACCTTC. Its protein product is CASSLDGVYGYTF.

The chain is built from TRBV20-1 and TRBJ1-1; D is unresolved. The CDR3 runs to 11 residues. V shed 5 bases and J shed 5 bases, with 9 bases lying between them. Germline V gene data show CDR1 as DFQATT and CDR2 as SNEGSKA (reference sequence). CDR3 residues: CSAGRGTEAFF. DNA for the CDR3: TGCAGTGCTGGTCGGGGTACTGAAGCTTTCTTT.

V and J are TRBV7-3 and TRBJ2-2, with 7 positions matching TRBD2. Germline V CDR1 and CDR2: SGHTA, FQGTGA. CDR3 size: 18 residues. The V segment lost 1 base and the J segment 2 bases; nucleotides outside the gene matches: 10. The CDR3 reads CASSLIIRGSPNTGELFF. In nucleotides, the CDR3 is TGTGCCAGCAGCTTAATTATACGCGGGAGCCCTAACACCGGGGAGCTGTTTTTT.

The chain combines TRBV9 with TRBJ1-3; TRBD1 matches 7 bases. CDR3 length: 17 residues. CDR1 is SGDLS and CDR2 is YYNGEE in the germline V gene. J was trimmed by 2 bases and V by 2 bases; bases with no gene match: 10. The CDR3 DNA reads as TGTGCCAGCAGCGTTATATCAGGGGGACTAGCTGGAAACACCATATATTTT. Protein sequence: CASSVISGGLAGNTIYF.

The chain couples TRBV4-1 to TRBJ2-1; 9 bases fit TRBD1. The J segment lost 6 bases and the V segment lost 1 base, leaving 7 bases of the junction unmatched. CDR3 length: 16 residues. In germline, CDR1 is MGHRA, CDR2 YSYEKL. The CDR3 DNA sequence: TGCGCCAGCAGCCAAGTTACAGGGGGCGGGAGCAATGAGCAGTTCTTC. Translation: CASSQVTGGGSNEQFF.

V is TRBV19 and J is TRBJ2-1, with D perhaps matching TRBD2 (6 bases). Germline CDR1 and CDR2: LNHDA and SQIVND (reference sequence). The V end was cut by 5 bases, the J end by 5 bases, with 19 bases between. This CDR3 is built from 16 residues. The CDR3 nucleotides read TGTGCCAGTAGTCGTGCTAGCGCGCCGAAGAACAATGAGCAGTTCTTC. This encodes CASSRASAPKNNEQFF.